A selection of T cell receptor beta chains follows, all from one sample in a study of blood T cell repertoires in COVID-19. The data were produced by immunoSEQ multiplex PCR, yet TCRdb's version contains in-frame clones alone and is incomplete. The sample consists of approximately 45,000 clones, about 90% of them appearing once. Sequenced sample: peripheral blood. The receptors stem from a woman in her 40s with acute or convalescent COVID-19. The CDR3 runs from the conserved cysteine through the conserved F or W. The D gene is left open where the match is weak. The size field is filled for only some rows; it gives once, few, many or a size class.

V	size	D	J	DNA	CDR3
TRBV10-3	-	TRBD2	TRBJ2-1	TGTGCCATCAGTGACCTAGCGGGGGAAATGGATGAGCAGTTCTTC	CAISDLAGEMDEQFF
TRBV30	-	-	TRBJ1-6	TGTGCCTGGAGTCTAGAGGGCCCCCGCCACTTT	CAWSLEGPRHF
TRBV25-1	-	TRBD1	TRBJ2-7	TGTGCCAGCAGTCACGGGACAGGATTAACCTACGAGCAGTACTTC	CASSHGTGLTYEQYF
TRBV11-2	-	-	TRBJ2-7	TGTGCCAGCAGGTCGACAGTTACCTACGAGCAGTACTTC	CASRSTVTYEQYF
TRBV7-3	-	TRBD1	TRBJ2-7	TGTGCCAGCAGCACCGGACAGGGCCTATACGAGCAGTACTTC	CASSTGQGLYEQYF
TRBV25-1	-	TRBD1	TRBJ1-2	TGTGCCAGCAGTGGGACAGGGTATGGCTACACCTTC	CASSGTGYGYTF
TRBV7-9	-	-	TRBJ2-7	TGTGCCAGCAGCCACCAGGTTGGCTACGAGCAGTACTTC	CASSHQVGYEQYF
TRBV19	few	-	TRBJ1-4	TGTGCCAGTAGCCAGGGCGGGAGCGGTGAAAAACTGTTTTTT	CASSQGGSGEKLFF
TRBV12-3/TRBV12-4	few	-	TRBJ1-2	TGTGCCAACTTACGGACAGAAGGGGGCTACACCTTC	CANLRTEGGYTF
TRBV5-1	-	-	TRBJ1-2	TGCGCCAGCAGCTTGGACAGGGATGGCTACACCTTC	CASSLDRDGYTF
TRBV7-6	once	TRBD2	TRBJ2-7	TGTGCCAGCAGCCCCCTCGGACTAGCGGGATCGTACGAGCAGTACTTC	CASSPLGLAGSYEQYF
TRBV6-5	-	-	TRBJ2-7	TGTGCCAGCAGCAACCGGGGGGCCGAGCAGTACTTC	CASSNRGAEQYF
TRBV25-1	-	TRBD1	TRBJ2-1	TGTGCCAGCAGCCCGACAGGGGGGTACAATGAGCAGTTCTTC	CASSPTGGYNEQFF